These 25 T cell receptor beta chains share one sample of origin, sequenced in a study of CD8 T cells in Susac syndrome (dated by TCRdb to between 2019 and 2020). Receptor libraries were prepared by the immunoSEQ multiplex PCR assay. RNA was extracted with the RNeasy kit and about 0.5 to 1 ug was reverse transcribed using random hexamers. TCRdb reran the public reads through fastp at Q25 and MiXCR, keeping productive beta chains. When rows share a CDR3 protein, they turn into one entry using the most common DNA and genes. The sample table holds about 180,000 distinct CDR3 sequences, of which under 97% were seen once. Together, the top ten hold about 0.093% of the sample. Sequencing was done on a sample of CD4+ T cells from PBMCs. These receptors all stem from a human donor with multiple sclerosis.

This chain uses TRBV30 with TRBJ2-5; D call uncertain. The CDR3 is made up of 17 amino acids. The germline V gene has CDR1 GTSNPN and CDR2 SVGIG (reference sequence). Between the trimmed V and J ends, which lost 3 bases and 1 base, there was a span of 21 bases. In DNA form, the CDR3 reads TGTGCCTGGAGCGTACTTTCCGTATCCTTCACCCAAGAGACCCAGTACTTC. Its protein is CAWSVLSVSFTQETQYF.

The table lists this clonotype with a count of one. The chain recombines TRBV6-2 or TRBV6-3 with TRBJ1-5; D might be TRBD1 (5 bases). Germline V gene sequence: CDR1 MNHEY, CDR2 SVGEGT. The CDR3 has 16 amino acids. V gave up 6 bases and J gave up 0 bases, with 15 bases separating them. CDR3 coding DNA: TGTGCCAGCAGCCCCCGTTCGGGGCATAGCAATCAGCCCCAGCATTTT. This gives the protein CASSPRSGHSNQPQHF.

This chain connects TRBV3-1 to TRBJ2-7; D ambiguous. V was trimmed by 3 bases and J by 10 bases, leaving 28 bases between them. This CDR3 has 17 residues. Germline V gene data show CDR1 as LGHDT and CDR2 as YNNKEL (reference sequence). In nucleotides, the CDR3 is TGTGCCAGCAGCCAGCTACCATTTGGTCGTTATATGGGTGTACAGTACTTC. It specifies CASSQLPFGRYMGVQYF.

V gene TRBV7-9 combines with J gene TRBJ2-2; D is tentatively TRBD1 or TRBD2 (5 bases each). CDR1 and CDR2 from the germline V gene are SEHNR and FQNEAQ (reference sequence). Trimming took off 5 bases at V and 7 bases at J, with 17 bases between the two ends. CDR3 size: 15 residues. CDR3 sequence: CASSPKGLGVGELFF. CDR3 nucleotide sequence: TGTGCCAGCAGCCCCAAGGGATTGGGGGTCGGGGAGCTGTTTTTT. Complete variable domain (other parts from reference TRBV7-9 and TRBJ2-2): DTGVSQNPRHKITKRGQNVTFRCDPISEHNRLYWYRQTLGQGPEFLTYFQNEAQLEKSRLLSDRFSAERPKGSFSTLEIQRTEQGDSAMYLCASSPKGLGVGELFFGEGSRLTVL.

This clonotype has just one count. This rearrangement joins TRBV29-1 to TRBJ1-2; D gene unclear. Germline values: CDR1 SQVTM, CDR2 ANQGSEA. V was trimmed by 3 bases and J by 8 bases, leaving 16 bases between them. CDR3 size: 13 residues. CDR3 sequence reads: CSVERGSSEGYTF. The CDR3 nucleotides read TGCAGCGTTGAGCGCGGGAGTAGTGAAGGCTACACCTTC.

The chain combines TRBV6-2 or TRBV6-3 with TRBJ2-1; either TRBD1 or TRBD2 may supply D (5 bases each). Trimming removed 9 bases at V and 6 bases at J, with 15 bases between. The length of the CDR3 is 13 residues. Germline V gene sequence: CDR1 MNHEY, CDR2 SVGEGT. This CDR3 is CASYYPGTNEQFF. CDR3 bases: TGTGCCAGTTACTACCCAGGGACCAATGAGCAGTTCTTC.

The chain carries TRBV19 and TRBJ2-6; either TRBD1 or TRBD2 may fit D (5 bases each). The germline gives CDR1 LNHDA, CDR2 SQIVND (reference sequence). This CDR3 has 15 amino acids. Trimming removed 9 bases at V and 0 bases at J, with 12 bases between. CDR3 nucleotides: TGTGCCAGCAGAGGGGTACCCTCTGGGGCCAACGTCCTGACTTTC. Protein product: CASRGVPSGANVLTF.

The V call is TRBV6-1, the J call TRBJ2-1, with D tentatively TRBD2 (6 bases). Germline lookup yields CDR1 MNHNS and CDR2 SASEGT. V lost 5 bases, J lost 6 bases, and 14 bases lay in between. This CDR3 spans 14 amino acids. CDR3 sequence reads: CASSRVAASNEQFF. The DNA for the CDR3 is TGTGCCAGCAGTCGGGTAGCGGCTTCCAATGAGCAGTTCTTC.

The chain links TRBV29-1 to TRBJ2-1; D unclear. The V gene lost 0 bases and the J gene lost 13 bases, with 16 bases spanning the gap. The germline V gene has CDR1 SQVTM and CDR2 ANQGSEA. There are 13 residues in the CDR3. CDR3 sequence: CSVEDNRMDAQFF. The CDR3 coding sequence is TGCAGCGTTGAAGATAATCGTATGGATGCCCAGTTCTTC.

The chain links TRBV20-1 to TRBJ2-3, with D unclear. The CDR3 runs to 13 residues. V lost 3 bases and J 0 bases, leaving 7 bases between the germline ends. Germline loops: CDR1 DFQATT, CDR2 SNEGSKA (reference sequence). CDR3 sequence (DNA): TGCAGTGCTAGGACTCCTAGCACAGATACGCAGTATTTT. This encodes CSARTPSTDTQYF.

The CDR3 DNA follows: TGTGCCATAGGAGGGATGGGCACAGATACGCAGTATTTT. The encoded protein is CAIGGMGTDTQYF. The chain couples TRBV2 to TRBJ2-3, with D possibly matching TRBD2 (6 bases). Germline-derived CDR1 and CDR2 are SNHLY and FYNNEI. CDR3 length: 13 residues. Trimming removed 10 bases from V and 1 base from J, with 12 bases in between.

This clonotype appeared a few times. This chain connects TRBV27 to TRBJ2-5; D gene uncertain. V dropped 5 bases and J dropped 2 bases, with 9 bases sitting between them. This CDR3 region has 13 residues. In germline, CDR1 is MNHEY, CDR2 SMNVEV (reference sequence). Here the CDR3 DNA reads TGTGCCAGCAGTCGAACGTTTCAAGAGACCCAGTACTTC. Translation: CASSRTFQETQYF.

V gene TRBV20-1 combines with J gene TRBJ2-7, with 13 positions matching TRBD2. CDR1 is DFQATT, CDR2 SNEGSKA, per germline (reference sequence). V lost 6 bases to trimming and J lost 4 bases; unmatched junction nucleotides: 6. There are 14 residues in the CDR3. The chain's CDR3 is CSAPGLAGIYEQYF. CDR3 coding DNA: TGCAGTGCCCCGGGACTAGCGGGGATATACGAGCAGTACTTC.

This sequence joins TRBV30 and TRBJ2-1; 7 nucleotides line up with TRBD1. The CDR3 sequence is 13 residues long. Trimming cost V 5 bases and J 4 bases; bases outside gene matches: 5. Germline CDR1 reads GTSNPN; CDR2 reads SVGIG (reference sequence). CDR3 in DNA: TGTGCCTGGGAGGGGACAGATTACAATGAGCAGTTCTTC. It encodes CAWEGTDYNEQFF.

The chain has TRBV6-6 and TRBJ1-1; D is unresolved. This CDR3 contains 15 residues. With 0 bases removed from V and 6 bases from J, the gap between germline ends came to 14 bases. CDR1 and CDR2 (germline): MNHNY, SVGAGI (reference sequence). The CDR3 DNA follows: TGTGCCAGCAGTTACTCTCCCGTACTCTACCCTGAAGCTTTCTTT. As protein: CASSYSPVLYPEAFF.

The genes are TRBV27 and TRBJ2-7, with D uncertain. V gave up 1 base and J gave up 6 bases, with 22 bases separating them. This CDR3 region has 17 residues. Per germline, CDR1 MNHEY and CDR2 SMNVEV (reference sequence). The CDR3 DNA reads TGTGCCAGCAGTTTATTCCATAGTTCGGGCCGACGGTTCGAGCAGTACTTC. Protein sequence: CASSLFHSSGRRFEQYF.

The chain carries TRBV7-9 and TRBJ2-3; D ambiguous. V was trimmed by 5 bases and J by 1 base, leaving 7 bases between them. This CDR3 contains 13 residues. In germline, CDR1 is SEHNR, CDR2 FQNEAQ (reference sequence). CDR3 sequence: CASSTDGTDTQYF. In DNA form, the CDR3 reads TGTGCCAGCAGCACGGACGGCACAGATACGCAGTATTTT.

The chain uses TRBV19 and TRBJ1-5; 9 bases map to TRBD1. The CDR3 loop spans 17 amino acids. Germline values: CDR1 LNHDA, CDR2 SQIVND (reference sequence). V lost 5 bases, J lost 2 bases, and 10 bases stayed unmatched. CDR3: CASSPLTGGSGNQPQHF. The CDR3 DNA reads as TGTGCCAGTAGTCCCCTAACAGGGGGCAGCGGCAATCAGCCCCAGCATTTT. The whole variable domain, filled in from reference TRBV19 and TRBJ1-5, reads DGGITQSPKYLFRKEGQNVTLSCEQNLNHDAMYWYRQDPGQGLRLIYYSQIVNDFQKGDIAEGYSVSREKKESFPLTVTSAQKNPTAFYLCASSPLTGGSGNQPQHFGDGTRLSIL.

The chain carries TRBV29-1 and TRBJ1-1; D ambiguous. The CDR3 spans 12 residues. The ends were cut back, 2 bases at V and 11 bases at J, with 15 bases in the middle. From germline, CDR1 is SQVTM and CDR2 ANQGSEA. In nucleotides, the CDR3 is TGCAGCGTTGAAAGGCAGGCGAATATGGCTTTCTTT. Its protein is CSVERQANMAFF.

As DNA, the CDR3 is TGTGCCAGCAGCCAAGAACCTAGCGGGGTTTACAATGAGCAGTTCTTC. It codes for CASSQEPSGVYNEQFF. This chain uses TRBV3-1 with TRBJ2-1, with 9 bases that match TRBD2. Germline V CDR1 and CDR2: LGHDT, YNNKEL (reference sequence). The CDR3 contains 16 residues. With V trimmed by 0 bases and J by 4 bases, 4 bases remained unmatched.

This chain uses TRBV5-1 with TRBJ2-1; the D gene is possibly TRBD1 (5 bases). The V end was cut by 0 bases, the J end by 4 bases, with 5 bases between. This CDR3 contains 13 residues. Germline CDR1 SGHRS, CDR2 YFSETQ. The CDR3 sequence is CASSLDRYNEQFF. In DNA form, the CDR3 reads TGCGCCAGCAGCTTGGACAGGTACAATGAGCAGTTCTTC. Based on the CDR3 plus reference TRBV5-1 and TRBJ2-1, the full variable domain is KAGVTQTPRYLIKTRGQQVTLSCSPISGHRSVSWYQQTPGQGLQFLFEYFSETQRNKGNFPGRFSGRQFSNSRSEMNVSTLELGDSALYLCASSLDRYNEQFFGPGTRLTVL.

The chain links TRBV29-1 to TRBJ2-7, with D unclear. Germline CDR1 and CDR2: SQVTM and ANQGSEA. Trimming stripped 5 bases from V and 2 bases from J, with 7 bases between. The CDR3 consists of 11 residues. This chain's CDR3 is CSVMGTYEQYF. The CDR3 coding sequence is TGCAGCGTTATGGGTACCTACGAGCAGTACTTC.

This clonotype was detected once. V is TRBV9 and J is TRBJ2-3, with TRBD2 matching 8 bases. The germline CDR1 and CDR2 sequences are SGDLS and YYNGEE. The CDR3 totals 16 residues. V dropped 0 bases and J dropped 4; count of bases not matched to a gene: 7. The CDR3 DNA sequence: TGTGCCAGCAGCGTAGTCGTCGGGGGGGCCTCAGATACGCAGTATTTT. Its translation: CASSVVVGGASDTQYF.

The gene calls are TRBV5-1 and TRBJ2-7; 7 bases map to TRBD1. V lost 3 bases and J lost 6; bases outside the gene matches: 6. The CDR3 spans 13 residues. Germline-derived CDR1 and CDR2 are SGHRS and YFSETQ. CDR3 nucleotides: TGCGCCAGCAGCTCCATAGACAGGGCCGAGCAGTACTTC. As protein: CASSSIDRAEQYF.

The rearrangement uses TRBV15 and TRBJ1-1; D unclear. V was trimmed by 5 bases and J by 1 base, leaving 8 bases between them. CDR3 length: 13 amino acids. CDR1 is LNHNV, CDR2 YYDKDF, per germline (reference sequence). The DNA for the CDR3 is TGTGCCACCAGCGCTAAACCGAACACTGAAGCTTTCTTT. It codes for CATSAKPNTEAFF.